This T cell receptor (beta chain) was documented in a study of blood T cell repertoires in COVID-19. The ends lost 0 bases at V and 8 bases at J; junction bases unmatched: 2. The CDR3 extends over 13 amino acids. CDR1 and CDR2 from the germline V gene are SEHNR and FQNEAQ (reference sequence). Sequencing was performed with immunoSEQ multiplex PCR; in TCRdb, only in-frame clones are kept and a portion is missing. The sample records about 180,000 clones, about 90% being singletons. Source material: PBMCs or T cells enriched from blood (not recorded which). The V gene is TRBV7-9, the J gene TRBJ2-7; 9 nucleotides line up with TRBD2. This receptor was identified in a woman between 45 and 65 years old who had recovered from COVID-19. The CDR3 loop reads CASSLAGLAQQYF. The CDR3 DNA follows: TGTGCCAGCAGCTTAGCGGGACTAGCTCAGCAGTACTTC.